This is a list of T cell receptor beta chains from one sample in a study of shared clonotypes between healthy human individuals. TCRdb keeps only in-frame clones here, not all; method: immunoSEQ multiplex PCR. Of under 2,000,000 clones listed, about 95% are singletons. The source material was naive CD8+ T cells sorted from blood. These receptors were collected from a man younger than 35 in good health. Each CDR3 is given with its conserved first and last residue. The order of the fields is V gene, D gene, CDR3 length, J gene, CDR3 protein. A D gene is named only where the DNA matches it firmly.

TRBV7-6,-,13,TRBJ2-7,CASSPGRTYEQYF
TRBV6-1,TRBD2,14,TRBJ2-1,CASSPLAGANEQFF
TRBV4-2,TRBD2,16,TRBJ2-3,CASSQVEREDTDTQYF
TRBV29-1,-,16,TRBJ2-1,CSVELGQPPERYEQFF
TRBV2,TRBD2,15,TRBJ2-1,CASSDPREYVYEQFF
TRBV9,TRBD1,16,TRBJ1-1,CASSAPGQGPNTEAFF
TRBV7-9,TRBD1,15,TRBJ1-2,CASSTSTGQSDGYTF
TRBV27,-,15,TRBJ1-1,CASSSDPWANTEAFF
TRBV7-8,-,15,TRBJ2-5,CASSLAPLARETQYF
TRBV27,-,16,TRBJ2-1,CASSLSLASSYNEQFF
TRBV2,TRBD1,15,TRBJ2-1,CASSARQGLYNEQFF
TRBV10-2,-,11,TRBJ2-7,CASGGTDEQYF
TRBV13,TRBD2,18,TRBJ2-7,CASSNHLKAGGTSYEQYF
TRBV6-1,TRBD2,18,TRBJ2-3,CASSEMGLAGGPVNTQYF
TRBV29-1,-,11,TRBJ2-5,CSVEGMETQYF
TRBV7-9,-,14,TRBJ1-1,CASSKGTLDTEAFF
TRBV10-3,TRBD1,16,TRBJ2-7,CAISEPDRGLLYEQYF
TRBV5-1,TRBD2,17,TRBJ2-4,CASSLSGGLEAKNIQYF
TRBV4-1,-,16,TRBJ1-1,CASSQGPGTANTEAFF
TRBV4-1,-,15,TRBJ1-1,CASSSPWGSGTEAFF
TRBV6-5,TRBD2,16,TRBJ2-7,CASSYSDDGGRNEQYF
TRBV11-2,-,15,TRBJ2-3,CASSLGETSTDTQYF
TRBV4-3,-,16,TRBJ1-2,CASSQDWDAQLGGYTF
TRBV19,-,16,TRBJ2-2,CASSIFGREVAGELFF
TRBV11-1,-,14,TRBJ1-2,CASSLSRLPGSDTF
TRBV9,TRBD1,15,TRBJ1-1,CASSPGGGLDTEAFF
TRBV2,TRBD1,14,TRBJ2-5,CASSDRDRWETQYF
TRBV9,-,16,TRBJ2-7,CASSASPGGTSHEQYF
TRBV5-1,TRBD1,15,TRBJ2-7,CASSWGQGVSYEQYF
TRBV9,-,12,TRBJ2-4,CASSVGSGIQYF
TRBV11-3,-,12,TRBJ2-1,CASSTDDNEQFF
TRBV2,-,12,TRBJ1-1,CAGLNENSEAFF
TRBV11-2,-,13,TRBJ1-1,CASSLGLGTEAFF
TRBV9,-,14,TRBJ2-5,CASSVDSGAETQYF
TRBV6-5,TRBD1,16,TRBJ2-7,CASSYSTGQHSYEQYF
TRBV4-1,-,14,TRBJ2-7,CASSPGFPSYEQYF
TRBV11-2,-,14,TRBJ2-4,CASSLVSGGDIQYF
TRBV11-2,-,13,TRBJ2-7,CASSHQGPYEQYF
TRBV7-9,-,12,TRBJ2-7,CASSTTALEQYF
TRBV5-1,-,13,TRBJ2-1,CASRRSSYNEQFF
TRBV5-6,-,15,TRBJ2-7,CASSLDLEGGYEQYF
TRBV7-9,TRBD2,16,TRBJ2-1,CASSSVGLAGGMEQFF
TRBV9,TRBD2,18,TRBJ2-1,CASSVLWGGPIDGNEQFF